This T cell receptor beta chain is from a study of blood T cell repertoires in COVID-19. At the level of the study: PBMCs, B-cell-depleted T cells, or T cells were the source of the cDNA or gDNA that made up the material.

Authors' methods: Amplification of reference gene primers was used by the study to estimate nucleated cell counts. Measured with immunoSEQ multiplex PCR; TCRdb has only the in-frame clones, and not every one. The DNA was the basis for D and trimming; V, J and clone size are from that table. The sample lists about 250,000 clones, roughly 80% occurring once. J gave up 7 bases and V 1 base, and 6 bases lay outside the gene matches. The CDR3 extends over 15 amino acids. CDR1 SGHRS and CDR2 YFSETQ come from the germline V gene. The sequence was obtained from a woman in her seventies with acute or convalescent COVID-19. Source material: peripheral blood. The chain employs TRBV5-1 and TRBJ1-4, with 8 bases identical to TRBD1. The chain's CDR3 is CASSLTGQGGEKLFF. Here the CDR3 DNA reads TGCGCCAGCAGCTTGACAGGACAGGGAGGTGAAAAACTGTTTTTT. Full variable domain (rest looked up from reference TRBV5-1 and TRBJ1-4): KAGVTQTPRYLIKTRGQQVTLSCSPISGHRSVSWYQQTPGQGLQFLFEYFSETQRNKGNFPGRFSGRQFSNSRSEMNVSTLELGDSALYLCASSLTGQGGEKLFFGSGTQLSVL.